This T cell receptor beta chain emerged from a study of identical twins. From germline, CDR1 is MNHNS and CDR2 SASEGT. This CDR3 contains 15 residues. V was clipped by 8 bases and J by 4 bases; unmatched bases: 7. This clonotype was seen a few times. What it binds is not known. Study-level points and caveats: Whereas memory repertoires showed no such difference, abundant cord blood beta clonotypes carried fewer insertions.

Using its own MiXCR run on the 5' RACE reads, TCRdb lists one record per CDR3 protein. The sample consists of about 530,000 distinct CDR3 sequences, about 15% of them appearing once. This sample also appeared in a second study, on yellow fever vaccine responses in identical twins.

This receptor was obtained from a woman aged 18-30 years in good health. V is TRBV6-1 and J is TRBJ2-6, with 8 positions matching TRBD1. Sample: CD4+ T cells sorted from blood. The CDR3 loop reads CASSQGASGANVLTF. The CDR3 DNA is TGTGCCAGCTCTCAGGGGGCGTCCGGGGCCAACGTCCTGACTTTC.